The source of this T cell receptor (beta chain) is a study of beta chain features in type 1 diabetes. In this sample, this clone turned up a few times. The same CDR3 is also encoded by other DNA sequences in this sample. The sequenced template was cDNA made from the entire isolated RNA. The repertoire was sequenced with immunoSEQ multiplex PCR; TCRdb's copy has only in-frame clones and lacks some. The table shows more than 350,000 clones, with approximately 10% occurring only once. CDR3 size: 15 residues. Germline CDR1 is MGHRA and CDR2 is YSYEKL. V shed 2 bases and J 5 bases; nucleotides not matched to a gene: 6. Cell sorting via CD45RO/CCR7/CD25/CD127/CD95/CD27 was performed to obtain CD4+ naive, central memory, regulatory and stem cell-like memory cells.

Sequenced material: naive CD4+ T cells from blood. The clonotype originates from a woman between 18 and 30 years old in good health. The rearrangement joins TRBV4-1 to TRBJ2-1; 7 bases align to TRBD2. The CDR3 region is CASSQLGLRNNEQFF. As DNA, the CDR3 is TGCGCCAGCAGCCAATTGGGACTACGTAACAATGAGCAGTTCTTC.